This T cell receptor beta chain was found in a study of response to subunit inactivated influenza vaccine. TCRdb reprocessed the RT-PCR reads with MiXCR, giving one entry per CDR3 protein. The profile shows around 570,000 distinct CDR3 sequences, approximately 7.1% of them singletons. The germline V and J ends were trimmed by 4 bases and 2 bases, with 16 bases remaining between them. Germline V gene data show CDR1 as SGHRS and CDR2 as YFSETQ. CDR3 length: 15 residues. This clonotype was seen repeatedly, ten times or more. Its target is not known. Overall study findings and caveats: The authors suggested that few new T cells are recruited per seasonal influenza vaccination.

The receptor was isolated from a man aged 50-75 years who received an inactivated influenza vaccine. This specimen consisted of PBMCs from blood, obtained about 23 months after vaccination. This chain links TRBV5-1 with TRBJ2-7; either TRBD1 or TRBD2 may supply D (5 bases each). The CDR3 bases are TGCGCCAGCAGCCAAACCGGGACGGACCCCTACGAGCAGTACTTC. This sequence encodes CASSQTGTDPYEQYF.